Below are 23 T cell receptor beta chains sequenced from a single sample in a study of identical twins. Each CDR3 protein gets one entry after TCRdb re-called the 5' RACE reads with MiXCR. Of about 900,000 distinct CDR3 sequences listed, about 12% are singletons. This sample was also put to use in a study of yellow fever vaccine responses in identical twins.

Sequencing was performed on PBMCs. These receptors were collected from a woman between 18 and 29 years old in good health.

This clonotype was counted only a few times. V is TRBV3-1 and J is TRBJ1-4; the D is unclear. The CDR3 contains 15 residues. V lost 1 base to trimming and J lost 8 bases, with 14 bases between them. Per germline, CDR1 LGHDT and CDR2 YNNKEL (reference sequence). The CDR3 sequence: CASSQVVDPREKLFF. The CDR3 DNA sequence: TGTGCCAGCAGCCAAGTTGTGGATCCTCGGGAAAAACTGTTTTTT.

The chain recombines TRBV20-1 with TRBJ2-7; D uncertain. CDR1 is DFQATT and CDR2 is SNEGSKA in the germline V gene (reference sequence). The CDR3 consists of 13 residues. The V end lost 0 bases, the J end lost 3 bases, and 9 bases lay between the germline ends. For the CDR3, the DNA is TGCAGTGCTAGAGATGGGGTCAGCTACGAGCAGTACGTC. Protein product: CSARDGVSYEQYV.

This clonotype showed up just a few times. The chain is built from TRBV15 and TRBJ2-1, with 13 nucleotides matching TRBD2. V was clipped by 3 bases and J by 3 bases; unmatched bases: 2. Germline CDR1 is LNHNV and CDR2 is YYDKDF (reference sequence). The CDR3 consists of 16 residues. DNA for the CDR3: TGTGCCACCAGCAGTGGGACTAGCGGGGACTACAATGAGCAGTTCTTC. Translation: CATSSGTSGDYNEQFF.

This rearrangement joins TRBV3-1 to TRBJ1-2, with 9 positions matching TRBD1. Germline lookup yields CDR1 LGHDT and CDR2 YNNKEL (reference sequence). The junction had 9 bases not matched to a gene; V was cut back by 4 bases and J by 0 bases. The CDR3 has 17 amino acids. In DNA form, the CDR3 reads TGTGCCAGCAGCCTTCTCCAAAACAGGGGGCCTAACTATGGCTACACCTTC. Protein product: CASSLLQNRGPNYGYTF.

This clonotype was counted between two and nine times. This chain connects TRBV15 to TRBJ2-5; 8 nucleotides align to TRBD1. Germline V CDR1 and CDR2: LNHNV, YYDKDF (reference sequence). The CDR3 loop spans 19 amino acids. V lost 0 bases and J lost 3; bases outside the gene matches: 15. CDR3 DNA: TGTGCCACCAGCAGAGATGTTTTTTCGGGGGACAGGAGAGAAGAGACCCAGTACTTC. It encodes CATSRDVFSGDRREETQYF. The full variable domain, with the rest looked up from reference TRBV15 and TRBJ2-5, is DAMVIQNPRYQVTQFGKPVTLSCSQTLNHNVMYWYQQKSSQAPKLLFHYYDKDFNNEADTPDNFQSRRPNTSFCFLDIRSPGLGDTAMYLCATSRDVFSGDRREETQYFGPGTRLLVL.

The table lists this clonotype with a few counts. The chain couples TRBV4-1 to TRBJ1-6, with 8 bases fitting TRBD1. This CDR3 has 16 amino acids. Germline V gene lookup returns CDR1 MGHRA and CDR2 YSYEKL. V lost 11 bases and J lost 0; bases outside the gene matches: 9. This CDR3 is CAAKQGESSYNSPLHF. The DNA for the CDR3 is TGCGCCGCCAAACAGGGGGAGAGCTCCTATAATTCACCCCTCCACTTT.

J is TRBJ2-5 and V is TRBV12-3 or TRBV12-4; 11 bases are a match to TRBD1. The CDR3 has 15 residues. V dropped 6 bases and J dropped 1; count of bases not matched to a gene: 4. The CDR3 loop reads CASRGGQGVQETQYF. The CDR3 DNA is TGTGCCAGCAGGGGGGGACAGGGGGTCCAAGAGACCCAGTACTTC.

The sample holds many counts of this clonotype. V usage is TRBV7-8 and J usage is TRBJ2-1, with unresolved D. Germline lookup yields CDR1 SGHVS and CDR2 FQNEAQ. This CDR3 has 15 amino acids. Trimming took 1 base from V and 7 from J, leaving 14 bases between them. CDR3 loop: CASSLEVRGLNEQFF. The CDR3, as DNA: TGTGCCAGCAGCTTAGAGGTGCGCGGTCTTAATGAGCAGTTCTTC.

This clonotype came up a few times. The chain is built from TRBV10-3 and TRBJ1-1, with a tentative D call TRBD1 (6 bases). Trimming shortened V by 6 bases and J by 8 bases, and 13 bases separated the two germline ends. CDR3 length: 12 residues. From germline, CDR1 is ENHRY and CDR2 SYGVKD. The CDR3 DNA is TGTGCCATCAGGGAATTGGGACAAGAAGCTTTCTTT. Amino acid sequence: CAIRELGQEAFF.

In DNA form, the CDR3 reads TGCAGTGCCCCGAACCCTAGCGGGGGTCCCACAGATACGCAGTATTTT. It specifies CSAPNPSGGPTDTQYF. The V and J genes are TRBV20-1 and TRBJ2-3; TRBD2 agrees at 10 bases. This CDR3 is built from 16 residues. Germline V gene data show CDR1 as DFQATT and CDR2 as SNEGSKA (reference sequence). The junction had 11 bases not matched to a gene; V was cut back by 6 bases and J by 2 bases.

In its sample, this clonotype was seen many times. The chain links TRBV5-1 to TRBJ2-1; a possible D gene is TRBD1 (5 bases). In germline, CDR1 is SGHRS, CDR2 YFSETQ. Trimming shortened V by 0 bases and J by 3 bases, and 10 bases separated the two germline ends. The CDR3 is made up of 15 amino acids. The CDR3 here is CASSLVWQGYNEQFF. CDR3 DNA sequence: TGCGCCAGCAGCTTGGTCTGGCAGGGCTACAATGAGCAGTTCTTC.

The sample holds a few counts of this clonotype. This may come from a read error, since a much larger clone is one base off. This chain uses TRBV20-1 with TRBJ2-1, with D tentatively TRBD2 (6 bases). Per germline, CDR1 DFQATT and CDR2 SNEGSKA (reference sequence). Trimming left V 3 bases short and J 3 bases short, with 9 bases between. The CDR3 extends over 13 amino acids. The CDR3, as DNA: TGCAGTGCTAGCGGGAGCTTCTACAATGAGCAGTTCTTC. It is translated as CSASGSFYNEQFF.

This clonotype was seen only a few times. The V gene is TRBV4-1, the J gene TRBJ2-2, with D possibly matching TRBD2 (6 bases). The V gene's germline CDR1 is MGHRA and CDR2 YSYEKL. The CDR3 runs to 16 residues. V was trimmed by 1 base and J by 2 bases, leaving 11 bases between them. In DNA, the CDR3 is TGCGCCAGCAGCCAAGTCCGGGGGAGCAACACCGGGGAGCTGTTTTTT. It encodes CASSQVRGSNTGELFF.

This clonotype was counted a few times. V usage is TRBV7-9 and J usage is TRBJ2-7; D could derive from TRBD1 or TRBD2 (5 bases each). Trimming took 4 bases from V and 2 from J, leaving 15 bases between them. The CDR3 is 15 amino acids. Germline V gene data show CDR1 as SEHNR and CDR2 as FQNEAQ (reference sequence). CDR3 region: CASSSGPPFPYEQYF. Here the CDR3 DNA reads TGTGCCAGCAGCTCGGGACCGCCCTTTCCCTACGAGCAGTACTTC.

DNA of the CDR3: TGTGCCAGCAGATCTCCGGACACACCCCTGGGCAATGAGCAGTTCTTC. Amino acid sequence: CASRSPDTPLGNEQFF. The gene calls are TRBV28 and TRBJ2-1; a weak D match, TRBD1 (5 bases). Trimming removed 6 bases at V and 6 bases at J, with 21 bases between. There are 16 residues in the CDR3. Germline V CDR1 and CDR2: MDHEN, SYDVKM.

This clonotype was picked up a small number of times. This chain links TRBV12-3 or TRBV12-4 with TRBJ2-1, with D possibly being TRBD2 (6 bases). V dropped 2 bases and J dropped 7 bases, with 15 bases sitting between them. There are 15 residues in the CDR3. Here the CDR3 reads CASSLSQPAGNEQFF. The CDR3 nucleotides read TGTGCCAGCAGTTTATCCCAGCCGGCGGGGAATGAGCAGTTCTTC.

J is TRBJ2-3 and V is TRBV7-3, with 10 positions matching TRBD2. The CDR3 runs to 17 residues. The germline V gene has CDR1 SGHTA and CDR2 FQGTGA. The V gene end was trimmed by 1 base and the J gene end by 6 bases; junction bases not matched to a gene: 10. The CDR3 DNA sequence: TGTGCCAGCAGCTTAATGGGGCTAGCGGGAGATGGGGATACGCAGTATTTT. Protein sequence: CASSLMGLAGDGDTQYF. The full variable domain, in which reference TRBV7-3 and TRBJ2-3 provide the parts outside the CDR3, is GAGVSQTPSNKVTEKGKYVELRCDPISGHTALYWYRQSLGQGPEFLIYFQGTGAADDSGLPNDRFFAVRPEGSVSTLKIQRTERGDSAVYLCASSLMGLAGDGDTQYFGPGTRLTVL.

This clonotype was found a few times. The chain employs TRBV3-1 and TRBJ2-7; 7 bases match TRBD2. The CDR3 length is 17 residues. Germline assignment: CDR1 LGHDT and CDR2 YNNKEL (reference sequence). The junction had 13 bases not matched to a gene; V was cut back by 4 bases and J by 1 base. The CDR3 nucleotides read TGTGCCAGCAGCCCCGGGAGTTTGACTAGCTATTCCTACGAGCAGTACTTC. Residues: CASSPGSLTSYSYEQYF.

This clonotype was seen a few times. The chain recombines TRBV4-2 with TRBJ1-4, with D unclear. V shed 0 bases and J shed 5 bases, with 4 bases lying between them. CDR1 is LGHNA, CDR2 YNFKEQ, per germline. The CDR3 length is 13 residues. The CDR3 sequence: CASSQDQNEKLFF. The CDR3 DNA sequence: TGTGCCAGCAGCCAAGATCAAAATGAAAAACTGTTTTTT.

The V gene is TRBV7-9, the J gene TRBJ1-1; TRBD1 might be the D (5 bases). Germline V gene sequence: CDR1 SEHNR, CDR2 FQNEAQ (reference sequence). This CDR3 is built from 14 residues. Trimming left V 5 bases short and J 1 base short, with 11 bases between. Here the CDR3 reads CASSPPGPNTEAFF. CDR3 sequence (DNA): TGTGCCAGCAGCCCCCCGGGACCGAACACTGAAGCTTTCTTT. Full variable domain (rest looked up from reference TRBV7-9 and TRBJ1-1): DTGVSQNPRHKITKRGQNVTFRCDPISEHNRLYWYRQTLGQGPEFLTYFQNEAQLEKSRLLSDRFSAERPKGSFSTLEIQRTEQGDSAMYLCASSPPGPNTEAFFGQGTRLTVV.

The chain uses TRBV29-1 and TRBJ1-1; TRBD1 aligns across 7 bases. V lost 7 bases, J lost 0 bases, and 2 bases stayed unmatched. The CDR3 extends over 12 amino acids. Germline V lookup: CDR1 SQVTM, CDR2 ANQGSEA. CDR3 protein: CSAGQVNTEAFF. The CDR3 region has the DNA TGCAGCGCCGGACAGGTGAACACTGAAGCTTTCTTT. The full variable domain, rest sourced from reference TRBV29-1 and TRBJ1-1, is SAVISQKPSRDICQRGTSLTIQCQVDSQVTMMFWYRQQPGQSLTLIATANQGSEATYESGFVIDKFPISRPNLTFSTLTVSNMSPEDSSIYLCSAGQVNTEAFFGQGTRLTVV.

This clonotype occurred many times. The chain uses TRBV12-3 or TRBV12-4 and TRBJ2-7; the D is unclear. CDR3 length equals 14 residues. V was trimmed by 8 bases and J by 0 bases, leaving 14 bases between them. CDR3 sequence: CASSPKYSSYEQYV. The CDR3 nucleotides read TGTGCCAGCTCGCCAAAGTATAGCTCCTACGAGCAGTACGTC.

This chain links TRBV20-1 with TRBJ2-7; 7 positions match TRBD2. Germline V gives CDR1 DFQATT, CDR2 SNEGSKA (reference sequence). The CDR3 totals 14 residues. J gave up 0 bases and V 6 bases, and 8 bases lay outside the gene matches. For the CDR3, the DNA is TGCAGTGCGACGCTAGCGGAGAGCTCCTACGAGCAGTACGTC. Translating gives CSATLAESSYEQYV.